A single sample gave rise to the 30 T cell receptor beta chains below, sequenced in a study of T cells in Graves' hyperthyroidism and ophthalmopathy. RNA transcripts gave rise to amplified TCR beta CDR3 regions. When the TCR CDR3 underwent first-round RT-PCR, the HTBI primer set was used. TCRdb analysed the multiplex PCR reads with MiXCR anew, one entry per CDR3 protein. The table includes around 210,000 distinct CDR3 sequences, around 16% detected once. Sequenced material: blood. These receptors were taken from a woman in her fifties or sixties with Graves' hyperthyroidism.

V and J are TRBV28 and TRBJ1-1, with unresolved D. Looked up from germline, CDR1 is MDHEN and CDR2 is SYDVKM. Trimming removed 3 bases at V and 0 bases at J, with 11 bases between. CDR3 length equals 15 residues. CDR3 region: CASSFPKNMNTEAFF. CDR3 nucleotides: TGTGCCAGCAGTTTTCCGAAGAATATGAACACTGAAGCTTTCTTT.

The CDR3: CASSVRVTDTQYF. CDR3 sequence (DNA): TGTGCCAGCAGCGTTAGGGTCACAGATACGCAGTATTTT. The chain employs TRBV9 and TRBJ2-3; D gene unclear. The germline CDR1 and CDR2 sequences are SGDLS and YYNGEE. The CDR3 totals 13 residues. Trimming took off 2 bases at V and 2 bases at J, with 6 bases between the two ends.

This clonotype came up a few times. This chain uses TRBV10-3 with TRBJ1-2; 8 bases map to TRBD1. The CDR3 length is 14 residues. Germline V gene sequence: CDR1 ENHRY, CDR2 SYGVKD. J was trimmed by 4 bases and V by 7 bases; bases with no gene match: 8. CDR3 sequence: CAINTDRGSYGYTF. Written as DNA, the CDR3 is TGTGCCATCAATACAGACAGGGGCAGCTATGGCTACACCTTC.

This clonotype came up a few times. V usage is TRBV6-1 and J usage is TRBJ1-1; weak D call: TRBD1 (6 bases). Germline lookup yields CDR1 MNHNS and CDR2 SASEGT. Trimming stripped 3 bases from V and 4 bases from J, with 15 bases between. The CDR3 sequence is 15 residues long. The CDR3 nucleotides are TGTGCCAGCAGTGAGCCCCCGGGGGGCGGCACTGAAGCTTTCTTT. Its translation is CASSEPPGGGTEAFF.

V usage is TRBV19 and J usage is TRBJ2-7, with a possible D match to TRBD2 (5 bases). Germline CDR1 and CDR2: LNHDA and SQIVND (reference sequence). The CDR3 loop spans 14 amino acids. Between the trimmed V and J ends, which lost 4 bases and 2 bases, there was a span of 12 bases. In DNA form, the CDR3 reads TGTGCCAGTAGTACCCGGACTGGACCCTACGAGCAGTACTTC. This gives the protein CASSTRTGPYEQYF.

The V call is TRBV12-3 or TRBV12-4, the J call TRBJ1-4; D is perhaps TRBD1 (5 bases). Trimming pared 6 bases from V and 2 bases from J, leaving 13 bases between. The CDR3 is 15 amino acids. The CDR3 protein is CASSQDSFTNEKLFF. CDR3 DNA sequence: TGTGCCAGCAGCCAAGACAGCTTTACTAATGAAAAACTGTTTTTT.

As concerns this clonotype: A much larger clone differs by one base, so this may be a read error. The rearrangement uses TRBV7-9 and TRBJ2-7; D may correspond to TRBD1 or TRBD2 (5 bases each). V lost 7 bases to trimming and J lost 9 bases, with 16 bases between them. CDR3 length equals 12 residues. Germline assignment: CDR1 SEHNR and CDR2 FQNEAQ (reference sequence). The CDR3 is CASTPSPGRQYF. The CDR3 DNA reads TGTGCCAGCACTCCATCACCGGGACGGCAGTACTTC.

This clonotype was seen repeatedly, ten times or more. V and J are TRBV2 and TRBJ1-4; D call uncertain. Trimming took 3 bases from V and 7 from J, leaving 12 bases between them. This CDR3 has 14 amino acids. CDR1 and CDR2 (germline): SNHLY, FYNNEI. The CDR3 sequence: CASSESGNGEKLFF. Written as DNA, the CDR3 is TGTGCCAGCAGTGAGTCCGGGAATGGTGAAAAACTGTTTTTT. The full variable domain, completed using reference TRBV2 and TRBJ1-4, is EPEVTQTPSHQVTQMGQEVILRCVPISNHLYFYWYRQILGQKVEFLVSFYNNEISEKSEIFDDQFSVERPDGSNFTLKIRSTKLEDSAMYFCASSESGNGEKLFFGSGTQLSVL.

This clonotype was recorded many times. V and J are TRBV28 and TRBJ2-7; TRBD1 is a possible D gene (5 bases). Trimming removed 6 bases from V and 3 bases from J, with 12 bases in between. Germline V CDR1 and CDR2: MDHEN, SYDVKM. CDR3 size: 13 residues. The chain's CDR3 is CASRATGGYEQYF. CDR3 nucleotides: TGTGCCAGCAGAGCTACAGGTGGCTACGAGCAGTACTTC.

The chain combines TRBV20-1 with TRBJ1-1, with a weak D call TRBD1 (6 bases). Germline V gene lookup returns CDR1 DFQATT and CDR2 SNEGSKA (reference sequence). V lost 3 bases to trimming and J lost 4 bases, with 12 bases between them. There are 13 residues in the CDR3. The chain's CDR3 is CSASKGVSTEAFF. The CDR3 coding sequence is TGCAGTGCTAGCAAGGGGGTAAGCACTGAAGCTTTCTTT.

This clonotype was picked up a small number of times. This chain links TRBV10-1 with TRBJ2-7; D remains unclear. Deletions cut 5 bases from V and 1 base from J, with 9 bases between. CDR1 is WNHNN and CDR2 is SYGVQD in the germline V gene (reference sequence). This CDR3 is built from 13 residues. The CDR3 spells CASSRAESYEQYF. For the CDR3, the DNA is TGCGCCAGCAGTCGGGCGGAATCCTACGAGCAGTACTTC.

This clonotype was seen many times. The V and J genes are TRBV28 and TRBJ2-7; the D gene is possibly TRBD1 (6 bases). The CDR3 length is 11 residues. Germline values: CDR1 MDHEN, CDR2 SYDVKM. V lost 7 bases and J 6 bases, leaving 10 bases between the germline ends. CDR3 DNA sequence: TGTGCCAGCATAACAGGGATCGAGCAGTACTTC. Translation gives CASITGIEQYF.

This clonotype was detected ten times or more. This chain links TRBV20-1 with TRBJ2-5; 10 bases map to TRBD2. The CDR3 loop spans 14 amino acids. In germline, CDR1 is DFQATT, CDR2 SNEGSKA (reference sequence). Trimming took 2 bases from V and 4 from J; bases not matched to a gene: 4. CDR3 in amino acids: CSARLAGAAETQYF. The CDR3, as DNA: TGCAGTGCTAGACTAGCGGGAGCCGCAGAGACCCAGTACTTC.

This clonotype was counted many times. V is TRBV11-3 and J is TRBJ2-1, with D hard to call. V shed 6 bases and J shed 0 bases, with 15 bases lying between them. CDR1 and CDR2 (germline): SGHNT, YENEEA. The CDR3 runs 16 residues. This CDR3 is CASSPRPPPSYNEQFF. In DNA, the CDR3 is TGTGCCAGCAGTCCCCGACCCCCACCCTCCTACAATGAGCAGTTCTTC.

This clonotype was seen ten or more times. This chain connects TRBV2 to TRBJ2-4; 7 positions match TRBD2. Unmatched junction bases numbered 12, after V lost 2 bases and J lost 2 bases. The CDR3 extends over 18 amino acids. Per the germline V gene, CDR1 is SNHLY and CDR2 is FYNNEI. CDR3 coding DNA: TGTGCCAGCAGTGAAATGGGAACCCGGACTAGAACCAAAAACATTCAGTACTTC. Amino acids: CASSEMGTRTRTKNIQYF.

This clonotype was seen at least ten times. J is TRBJ2-2 and V is TRBV27; a possible D gene is TRBD2 (5 bases). Germline CDR1 is MNHEY and CDR2 is SMNVEV (reference sequence). Trimming removed 5 bases from V and 1 base from J, with 14 bases in between. The CDR3 extends over 16 amino acids. This CDR3 reads CASSARPAVNTGELFF. The CDR3 DNA is TGTGCCAGCAGTGCAAGACCAGCGGTGAACACCGGGGAGCTGTTTTTT.

This clonotype showed up just once. The V gene is TRBV30, the J gene TRBJ2-5; 10 bases are shared with TRBD2. The CDR3 is 17 amino acids. Germline V gene lookup returns CDR1 GTSNPN and CDR2 SVGIG (reference sequence). V was clipped by 3 bases and J by 2 bases; unmatched bases: 12. The CDR3 sequence: CAWRPPRTSGNQETQYF. CDR3 in DNA: TGTGCCTGGAGACCACCCCGGACTAGCGGAAATCAAGAGACCCAGTACTTC.

This clonotype appeared many times. The chain uses TRBV20-1 and TRBJ1-5; D ambiguous. CDR1 DFQATT and CDR2 SNEGSKA come from the germline V gene (reference sequence). The V gene lost 0 bases and the J gene lost 0 bases, with 6 bases spanning the gap. CDR3 length: 14 residues. The CDR3 reads CSARDGLSNQPQHF. The CDR3 coding sequence is TGCAGTGCTAGAGACGGACTTAGCAATCAGCCCCAGCATTTT.

This clonotype showed up just a few times. V usage is TRBV6-1 and J usage is TRBJ2-2, with 9 bases that match TRBD2. Germline CDR1 is MNHNS and CDR2 is SASEGT. Trimming removed 5 bases from V and 0 bases from J; junction bases left unmatched: 10. This CDR3 region has 18 residues. This CDR3 reads CASSWASGIGANTGELFF. In DNA form, the CDR3 reads TGTGCCAGCAGTTGGGCTAGCGGGATTGGTGCGAACACCGGGGAGCTGTTTTTT.

This clonotype was seen at least ten times. This chain links TRBV2 with TRBJ1-4, with a tentative D call TRBD1 (5 bases). The CDR3 has 13 residues. Trimming cost V 7 bases and J 3 bases, with 9 bases left between them. The V gene's germline CDR1 is SNHLY and CDR2 FYNNEI. The CDR3 bases are TGTGCCAGCATTTCAGGGCCTAATGAAAAACTGTTTTTT. Protein: CASISGPNEKLFF.

This clonotype was seen more than once but under ten times. The chain carries TRBV5-1 and TRBJ1-1; D unresolved. V dropped 0 bases and J dropped 4 bases, with 13 bases sitting between them. The CDR3 consists of 15 residues. In germline, CDR1 is SGHRS, CDR2 YFSETQ. The CDR3 nucleotides are TGCGCCAGCAGCTTGGTGGAGGGTCTCGGCACTGAAGCTTTCTTT. Protein: CASSLVEGLGTEAFF.

The rearrangement links TRBV11-3 to TRBJ2-2, with a weak D call TRBD1 (6 bases). Germline CDR1 SGHNT, CDR2 YENEEA. Trimming cost V 6 bases and J 6 bases, with 20 bases left between them. The CDR3 consists of 16 residues. CDR3 nucleotides: TGTGCCAGCAGTCAGACCGGGACATTCGGGTCCGGGGAGCTGTTTTTT. Translated: CASSQTGTFGSGELFF.

The chain employs TRBV5-1 and TRBJ2-7; tentatively, D is TRBD1 or TRBD2 (5 bases each). CDR3 length: 13 amino acids. CDR1 and CDR2 (germline): SGHRS, YFSETQ. Trimming shortened V by 2 bases and J by 8 bases, and 14 bases separated the two germline ends. This CDR3 is CASSFRDPAQQYF. The CDR3 region has the DNA TGCGCCAGCAGCTTCCGGGACCCAGCTCAGCAGTACTTC.

At least ten counts were recorded for this clonotype. This chain links TRBV20-1 with TRBJ2-7; the D gene could be TRBD1 or TRBD2 (5 bases each). Germline CDR1 reads DFQATT; CDR2 reads SNEGSKA (reference sequence). Between the trimmed V and J ends, which lost 5 bases and 4 bases, there was a span of 15 bases. This CDR3 is 13 amino acids long. CDR3 amino acids: CSARGQKAYEQYF. CDR3 in DNA: TGCAGTGCTCGGGGCCAGAAGGCGTACGAGCAGTACTTC.

This clonotype came up many times. This chain connects TRBV11-2 to TRBJ2-3, with D possibly called TRBD1 or TRBD2 (5 bases each). Germline V lookup: CDR1 SGHAT, CDR2 FQNNGV. Trimming pared 5 bases from V and 5 bases from J, leaving 11 bases between. The CDR3 runs to 13 residues. DNA for the CDR3: TGTGCCAGCAGCCGGGGACCGCAAGATACGCAGTATTTT. Amino acid sequence: CASSRGPQDTQYF.

This clonotype was observed a few times. V is TRBV12-5 and J is TRBJ1-2; D not certain. The CDR3 has 16 residues. V lost 0 bases, J lost 4 bases, and 15 bases lay in between. The V gene's germline CDR1 is LGHNT and CDR2 FRNRAP. The CDR3 loop is CASGLVPDGRSYGYTF. In DNA form, the CDR3 reads TGTGCTAGTGGTTTGGTACCGGACGGACGATCCTATGGCTACACCTTC.

The V and J genes are TRBV29-1 and TRBJ2-5; 9 positions match TRBD2. CDR3 size: 14 residues. CDR1 and CDR2 (germline): SQVTM, ANQGSEA. V shed 6 bases, J shed 7 bases, and the junction held 12 bases outside the gene matches. CDR3 DNA: TGCAGCGTAACAGCGGGAGGCACCTTAGGGACCCAGTACTTC. It encodes CSVTAGGTLGTQYF.

The gene calls are TRBV18 and TRBJ1-2; D ambiguous. The CDR3 length is 17 residues. Germline CDR1 reads KGHSH; CDR2 reads LQKENI. The V gene lost 3 bases and the J gene lost 7 bases, with 24 bases spanning the gap. This CDR3 reads CASSPPFDHLGVGGYTF. The CDR3 DNA reads TGTGCCAGCTCACCCCCTTTTGACCACCTCGGGGTTGGTGGCTACACCTTC.

This clonotype showed up many times. The genes are TRBV11-3 and TRBJ1-2, with D unresolved. The germline CDR1 and CDR2 sequences are SGHNT and YENEEA. V was pared by 1 base and J by 7 bases, with 7 bases between. The CDR3 has 12 residues. The CDR3 bases are TGTGCCAGCAGCTTAGGACACGGTGGCTACACCTTC. As protein: CASSLGHGGYTF.

J is TRBJ1-1 and V is TRBV15; no reliable D call. Trimming stripped 1 base from V and 4 bases from J, with 10 bases between. The CDR3 spans 14 residues. Germline V gene data show CDR1 as LNHNV and CDR2 as YYDKDF (reference sequence). For the CDR3, the DNA is TGTGCCACCAGCAGAGGGTTCGGAGGCACTGAAGCTTTCTTT. Residues: CATSRGFGGTEAFF. Variable domain in full (rest from reference TRBV15 and TRBJ1-1): DAMVIQNPRYQVTQFGKPVTLSCSQTLNHNVMYWYQQKSSQAPKLLFHYYDKDFNNEADTPDNFQSRRPNTSFCFLDIRSPGLGDTAMYLCATSRGFGGTEAFFGQGTRLTVV.